This T cell receptor (beta chain) appears in the sequencing data of a study of blood T cells in healthy people across ages. V lost 3 bases and J 0 bases, leaving 0 bases between the germline ends. The CDR3 is 13 residues long. This clonotype was recorded many times. Sample-barcoded 5' priming and a J-beta primer mix drove a second PCR of roughly 7 to 11 cycles. Each cDNA molecule was tagged by a template-switch adaptor with 12 random nucleotides. Every sample gave at least 2.5 million paired-end reads containing CDR3. TCRdb re-called the 5' RACE reads through MiXCR, storing one row per CDR3 protein. The sample consists of roughly 500,000 distinct CDR3 sequences, 25% to 30% of them appearing once.

The sequenced sample consisted of blood. The TCR comes from a woman aged 70 to 79 in good health. The V and J genes are TRBV12-3 or TRBV12-4 and TRBJ2-6; D remains ambiguous. CDR3 amino acids: CASSFSGANVLTF. The CDR3 DNA reads TGTGCCAGCAGTTTCTCTGGGGCCAACGTCCTGACTTTC.